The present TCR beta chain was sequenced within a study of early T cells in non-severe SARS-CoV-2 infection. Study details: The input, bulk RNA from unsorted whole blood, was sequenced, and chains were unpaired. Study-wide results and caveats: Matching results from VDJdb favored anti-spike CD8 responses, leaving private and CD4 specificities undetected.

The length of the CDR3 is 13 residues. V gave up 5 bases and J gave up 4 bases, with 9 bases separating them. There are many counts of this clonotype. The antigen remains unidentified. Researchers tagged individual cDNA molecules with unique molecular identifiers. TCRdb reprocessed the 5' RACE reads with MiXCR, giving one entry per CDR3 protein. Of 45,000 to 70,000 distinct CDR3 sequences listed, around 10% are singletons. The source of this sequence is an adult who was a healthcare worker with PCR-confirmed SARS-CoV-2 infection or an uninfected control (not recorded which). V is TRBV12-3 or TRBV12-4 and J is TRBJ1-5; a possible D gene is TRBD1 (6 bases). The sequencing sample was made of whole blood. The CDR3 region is CASSPGQNQPQHF. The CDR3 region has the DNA TGTGCCAGCAGTCCAGGACAGAATCAGCCCCAGCATTTT.